The next 27 T cell receptor beta chains were all read from a single sample in a study of regulatory T cells in long-lasting Graves disease. To make TCR beta libraries, researchers used iRepertoire HTBI primers and Arm-PCR of CDR3 regions. Each CDR3 protein gets one entry after TCRdb re-called the multiplex PCR reads with MiXCR. This sample has over 650,000 distinct CDR3 sequences, with approximately 29% found just once. Time point meaning: persistent/refractory GD, antithyroid drugs over 5 years with positive TRAb. Scientists built the TCR library using RNA that was extracted from PBMCs. Specimen: peripheral blood mononuclear cells (PBMCs), collected when the disease was refractory, from a patient treated with antithyroid drugs. These receptors came from a female donor with Graves disease.

The gene calls are TRBV7-2 and TRBJ1-5, with TRBD1 matching 7 bases. The V gene's germline CDR1 is SGHTA and CDR2 FQGNSA. Losses at the gene ends were 2 bases for V and 3 bases for J; bases not matched to a gene: 7. The CDR3 totals 16 residues. The CDR3 nucleotides read TGTGCCAGCAGCTTATATACAGGGGAGAACAATCAGCCCCAGCATTTT. As protein: CASSLYTGENNQPQHF.

This clonotype has ten or more counts. The J gene is TRBJ2-7, the V gene TRBV6-1; no firm D call. There are 10 residues in the CDR3. V shed 6 bases and J shed 4 bases, with 4 bases lying between them. In germline, CDR1 is MNHNS, CDR2 SASEGT. The CDR3 nucleotides are TGTGCCAGCAGGACGTACGAGCAGTACTTC. This translates into CASRTYEQYF.

The chain recombines TRBV11-2 with TRBJ2-3; 7 bases fit TRBD2. The J segment lost 4 bases and the V segment lost 5 bases, leaving 15 bases of the junction unmatched. Germline V gene lookup returns CDR1 SGHAT and CDR2 FQNNGV. This CDR3 is built from 17 residues. CDR3 sequence reads: CASSQRTSGTRSDTQYF. CDR3 bases: TGTGCCAGCAGCCAACGGACCAGCGGGACGAGGTCAGATACGCAGTATTTT.

In the case of this clonotype: A much larger clone differs from this one at a single base, so this may be a read error. V usage is TRBV6-1 and J usage is TRBJ1-1; TRBD1 agrees at 7 bases. Trimming at V came to 6 bases and at J to 0 bases, leaving 4 bases not matched to a gene. CDR1 MNHNS and CDR2 SASEGT come from the germline V gene. The CDR3 has 14 amino acids. CDR3 nucleotide sequence: TGTGCCAGCAGCACAGGGGTTTTGAACACTGAAGCTTTCTTT. This encodes CASSTGVLNTEAFF.

There are many counts of this clonotype. The rearrangement links TRBV6-1 to TRBJ2-5; the D is unclear. Trimming took off 7 bases at V and 1 base at J, with 19 bases between the two ends. Germline V gene sequence: CDR1 MNHNS, CDR2 SASEGT. CDR3 length: 16 residues. CDR3 sequence: CASTTAVASRQETQYF. DNA of the CDR3: TGTGCCAGCACCACCGCGGTCGCTAGTCGCCAAGAGACCCAGTACTTC.

This clonotype was counted only a few times. The chain links TRBV7-3 to TRBJ1-2; no clear D. CDR1 is SGHTA and CDR2 is FQGTGA in the germline V gene. This CDR3 is built from 13 residues. V lost 5 bases to trimming and J lost 1 base, with 8 bases between them. The CDR3 protein is CASSISDNYGYTF. The CDR3 DNA reads TGTGCCAGCAGCATCAGCGATAACTATGGCTACACCTTC.

This clonotype showed up just a few times. The rearrangement uses TRBV6-1 and TRBJ2-7; no clear D. CDR1 MNHNS and CDR2 SASEGT come from the germline V gene. The CDR3 loop spans 14 amino acids. V was clipped by 5 bases and J by 3 bases, with 14 bases between them. CDR3 sequence reads: CASSTADTLYEQYF. For the CDR3, the DNA is TGTGCCAGCAGTACTGCTGACACCCTCTACGAGCAGTACTTC.

The rearrangement joins TRBV27 to TRBJ1-1, with D possibly being TRBD1 (5 bases). There are 14 residues in the CDR3. Germline V CDR1 and CDR2: MNHEY, SMNVEV (reference sequence). V was clipped by 0 bases and J by 6 bases, with 11 bases between them. Here the CDR3 reads CASSLSLGGAEAFF. DNA for the CDR3: TGTGCCAGCAGTTTATCCCTCGGGGGAGCTGAAGCTTTCTTT.

This clonotype occurred once. This chain joins TRBV7-9 and TRBJ1-1; D unresolved. The CDR3 extends over 14 amino acids. Trimming took 5 bases from V and 6 from J, leaving 16 bases between them. The V gene's germline CDR1 is SEHNR and CDR2 FQNEAQ (reference sequence). CDR3 in DNA: TGTGCCAGCAGCCCGCCTGAGGAGTCTCCTGAAGCTTTCTTT. Its translation: CASSPPEESPEAFF.

This clonotype turned up a few times. The chain couples TRBV7-9 to TRBJ2-5, with TRBD1 matching over 9 bases. V trimming: 5 bases; J trimming: 5 bases; junction bases outside the gene matches: 12. The CDR3 is 16 amino acids. Germline V gene sequence: CDR1 SEHNR, CDR2 FQNEAQ (reference sequence). In DNA form, the CDR3 reads TGTGCCAGCAGCCGGACCGGGACAGGGTTTTTTGAGACCCAGTACTTC. Protein product: CASSRTGTGFFETQYF. Based on the CDR3 plus reference TRBV7-9 and TRBJ2-5, the full variable domain is DTGVSQNPRHKITKRGQNVTFRCDPISEHNRLYWYRQTLGQGPEFLTYFQNEAQLEKSRLLSDRFSAERPKGSFSTLEIQRTEQGDSAMYLCASSRTGTGFFETQYFGPGTRLLVL.

This clonotype has ten or more counts. The chain has TRBV6-1 and TRBJ1-2; D is uncertain. Per the germline V gene, CDR1 is MNHNS and CDR2 is SASEGT. CDR3 length: 14 residues. Trimming left V 1 base short and J 2 bases short, with 8 bases between. The CDR3 sequence: CASSEVQENYGYTF. The CDR3 DNA reads as TGTGCCAGCAGTGAAGTTCAGGAGAACTATGGCTACACCTTC.

This clonotype was seen only a few times. The chain uses TRBV27 and TRBJ2-2, with 13 bases fitting TRBD2. Germline CDR1 is MNHEY and CDR2 is SMNVEV (reference sequence). J lost 6 bases, V lost 6 bases, and 4 bases had no gene match. This CDR3 contains 15 residues. CDR3 region: CASRLAGGPSGELFF. The CDR3 DNA follows: TGTGCCAGCAGACTAGCGGGAGGGCCGTCCGGGGAGCTGTTTTTT.

The chain combines TRBV15 with TRBJ2-7; the D gene is possibly TRBD2 (5 bases). Germline V lookup: CDR1 LNHNV, CDR2 YYDKDF (reference sequence). This CDR3 is 20 amino acids long. Trimming removed 0 bases from V and 5 bases from J, with 29 bases in between. The CDR3 bases are TGTGCCACCAGCAGAGACCACGCGCGGGCTAGGCGACCGGGGATCCACGAGCAGTACTTC. Its translation is CATSRDHARARRPGIHEQYF.

A word on this clonotype: The germline gene is not matched at one end of the junction; a read error may be the cause. CDR3 loop: CAIRDWGADF. CDR3 nucleotides: TGTGCCATCCGAGATTGGGGCGCAGACTTC. V is TRBV6-1 and J is TRBJ2-7, with D possibly being TRBD1 (5 bases). The CDR3 totals 10 residues. Germline CDR1 MNHNS, CDR2 SASEGT.

The V and J genes are TRBV12-3 or TRBV12-4 and TRBJ2-2; D ambiguous. Trimming removed 6 bases at V and 6 bases at J, with 8 bases between. CDR3 size: 12 residues. Here the CDR3 DNA reads TGTGCCAGCAGGTTTTATTCCGGGGAGCTGTTTTTT. This sequence encodes CASRFYSGELFF.

This clonotype has a handful of counts. The chain employs TRBV28 and TRBJ1-1, with D possibly TRBD1 on 6 matching bases. V was pared by 4 bases and J by 11 bases, with 26 bases between. The CDR3 runs to 16 residues. Germline V gives CDR1 MDHEN, CDR2 SYDVKM. CDR3 sequence: CASSSARTVGERCAFF. Written as DNA, the CDR3 is TGTGCCAGCAGTTCAGCCCGGACAGTTGGGGAACGATGCGCTTTCTTT.

This clonotype was counted only a few times. J is TRBJ1-5 and V is TRBV5-1; 10 bases align to TRBD1. In germline, CDR1 is SGHRS, CDR2 YFSETQ. Trimming removed 4 bases from V and 5 bases from J; junction bases left unmatched: 3. The CDR3 totals 14 residues. CDR3 amino acids: CASSDGTGDQPQHF. CDR3 DNA: TGCGCCAGCAGCGACGGGACAGGGGATCAGCCCCAGCATTTT. The entire variable domain, with the rest obtained from reference TRBV5-1 and TRBJ1-5, is as follows: KAGVTQTPRYLIKTRGQQVTLSCSPISGHRSVSWYQQTPGQGLQFLFEYFSETQRNKGNFPGRFSGRQFSNSRSEMNVSTLELGDSALYLCASSDGTGDQPQHFGDGTRLSIL.

With regard to this clonotype: A much bigger clone sits one base away, suggesting this may be a read error. The rearrangement links TRBV6-1 to TRBJ1-4, with 8 positions matching TRBD1. There are 14 residues in the CDR3. V trimming: 8 bases; J trimming: 8 bases; junction bases outside the gene matches: 10. The germline CDR1 and CDR2 sequences are MNHNS and SASEGT. Written as DNA, the CDR3 is TGTGCCAGCGGAATGGACAGGGTGGTGGAAAAACTGTTTTTT. It codes for CASGMDRVVEKLFF.

This clonotype was detected only once. V usage is TRBV7-8 and J usage is TRBJ1-5; TRBD1 is a possible D gene (6 bases). Trimming took off 5 bases at V and 2 bases at J, with 16 bases between the two ends. The CDR3 consists of 16 residues. Germline V gene sequence: CDR1 SGHVS, CDR2 FQNEAQ. CDR3 protein: CASSDPGGAGNQPQHF. For the CDR3, the DNA is TGTGCCAGCAGCGACCCGGGGGGGGCCGGCAATCAGCCCCAGCATTTT.

The chain employs TRBV5-1 and TRBJ1-1, with 7 bases identical to TRBD1. This CDR3 has 16 residues. J lost 1 base, V lost 1 base, and 7 bases had no gene match. Germline V gene sequence: CDR1 SGHRS, CDR2 YFSETQ. CDR3 in amino acids: CASSLKGAVGNTEAFF. Written as DNA, the CDR3 is TGCGCCAGCAGCTTGAAGGGGGCTGTCGGGAACACTGAAGCTTTCTTT.

In this sample, this clonotype turned up a few times. This rearrangement joins TRBV13 to TRBJ1-2, with D unclear. The germline V and J ends were trimmed by 4 bases and 0 bases, with 12 bases remaining between them. Germline V lookup: CDR1 PRHDT, CDR2 FYEKMQ (reference sequence). The CDR3 runs 15 residues. The CDR3 sequence is CASSSFSDPNYGYTF. CDR3 bases: TGTGCCAGCAGCTCCTTCAGTGACCCTAACTATGGCTACACCTTC.

This clonotype has ten or more counts. This rearrangement joins TRBV20-1 to TRBJ2-5, with TRBD1 matching over 12 bases. V trimming: 6 bases; J trimming: 5 bases; junction bases outside the gene matches: 13. The CDR3 is 16 amino acids. CDR1 and CDR2 (germline): DFQATT, SNEGSKA (reference sequence). For the CDR3, the DNA is TGCAGTGCCATGCCTGTAGGGACAGGGGGCGCGGAGACCCAGTACTTC. Its translation: CSAMPVGTGGAETQYF.

V usage is TRBV5-1 and J usage is TRBJ1-4; the match to TRBD1 covers 8 bases. V shed 7 bases and J 7 bases; nucleotides not matched to a gene: 9. Germline V gene data show CDR1 as SGHRS and CDR2 as YFSETQ. The CDR3 extends over 14 amino acids. CDR3 bases: TGCGCCAGCGGCCAGACAGGGGTTTTTGAAAAACTGTTTTTT. It yields the protein CASGQTGVFEKLFF.

This chain links TRBV30 with TRBJ1-5, with D unclear. In germline, CDR1 is GTSNPN, CDR2 SVGIG (reference sequence). The CDR3 is 13 residues long. The V gene lost 0 bases and the J gene lost 6 bases, with 9 bases spanning the gap. This CDR3 is CAWSVLGVQPQHF. The CDR3 DNA reads as TGTGCCTGGAGTGTACTTGGGGTTCAGCCCCAGCATTTT.

This clonotype was seen only once. The V call is TRBV29-1, the J call TRBJ1-1; 7 bases line up with TRBD1. J was trimmed by 2 bases and V by 4 bases; bases with no gene match: 4. CDR1 SQVTM and CDR2 ANQGSEA come from the germline V gene. The CDR3 sequence is 13 residues long. CDR3 bases: TGCAGCGTTGGACAGGGCGGTAACACTGAAGCTTTCTTT. Its translation is CSVGQGGNTEAFF. The whole variable domain, filled in from reference TRBV29-1 and TRBJ1-1, reads SAVISQKPSRDICQRGTSLTIQCQVDSQVTMMFWYRQQPGQSLTLIATANQGSEATYESGFVIDKFPISRPNLTFSTLTVSNMSPEDSSIYLCSVGQGGNTEAFFGQGTRLTVV.

This clonotype was seen at least ten times. The V and J genes are TRBV28 and TRBJ2-7, with a possible D match to TRBD2 (6 bases). The CDR3 totals 14 residues. From germline, CDR1 is MDHEN and CDR2 SYDVKM. The V gene lost 8 bases and the J gene lost 0 bases, with 14 bases spanning the gap. CDR3 protein: CASGTLESSYEQYF. The CDR3 DNA is TGTGCCAGCGGGACTCTAGAGAGCTCCTACGAGCAGTACTTC.

This chain connects TRBV6-1 to TRBJ1-4; 10 bases line up with TRBD1. The CDR3 has 21 amino acids. V lost 4 bases to trimming and J lost 7 bases; unmatched junction nucleotides: 24. The germline V gene has CDR1 MNHNS and CDR2 SASEGT. The CDR3 DNA follows: TGTGCCAGCAGTGCGCGGGACCGACCCTGGGACAGGGGAAGTTTCAGTGAAAAACTGTTTTTT. Translating gives CASSARDRPWDRGSFSEKLFF.